This TCR beta chain was captured by sequencing in a study of blood T cell repertoires in COVID-19. Study information: Samples taken during acute and convalescent COVID-19 were collected in the United States, Italy and Spain. Sources were T cells, B-cell-depleted T cells, or PBMCs; the material itself was cDNA or gDNA.

In the original workflow: From reference gene primer amplification, estimates of nucleated cell counts were derived. Method: immunoSEQ multiplex PCR; TCRdb's copy keeps in-frame clones and lacks some. D and trimming come from the DNA, and the V and J calls and clone size come from that table. The table has 60,000 to 75,000 clones, around 86% seen once. Material for sequencing was peripheral blood. This receptor was taken from a human donor in a cohort sampled during active COVID-19.

The DNA of the CDR3 is TGTGCCAGCAGCGTAAGCGGGGGTTCTAGCACAGATACGCAGTATTTT. Its translation: CASSVSGGSSTDTQYF. V usage is TRBV9 and J usage is TRBJ2-3, with 8 positions matching TRBD2. The trim removed 1 base at V and 0 bases at J, leaving 4 bases unmatched. There are 16 residues in the CDR3. The germline gives CDR1 SGDLS, CDR2 YYNGEE.